This TCR beta chain was sequenced for a study of read filtering for tumor transcriptome and immune sequencing. Study overall: R-ISS stage counts were eight or nine for I, 16 for II, about seven for III. DNase treatment preceded whole-transcriptome library preparation.

The CDR3 is 16 amino acids. At the time of active disease, bone marrow was collected from every patient. This clonotype was observed many times. The antigen is undetermined. Whole-study findings and limits: In IR-seq, single-read clonotypes were roughly 82% of clonotypes but approximately 3.2% of reads.

From 400 to 450 ng of RNA, a library with molecular barcoded alpha/delta and beta/gamma adaptors was made. TCRdb re-called the reads with MiXCR, one entry per CDR3 protein. This sample has about 60,000 distinct CDR3 sequences, with about 15% found just once. This TCR was recovered from a donor at least 40 years old with multiple myeloma. Material: a population of CD138-negative cells sorted from bone marrow. The chain couples TRBV21-1 to TRBJ2-7; no DNA check was done on the table's D call, TRBD1. TRBV21-1 constitutes a pseudogene. For the CDR3, the DNA is TGTGCCAGCAGCTCACCCCCTTGGACAGGGGGCTACGAGCAGTACTTC. This codes for CASSSPPWTGGYEQYF.